The sequence of this T cell receptor beta chain was determined in a study of low-dose radiotherapy and immunotherapy resistance in tumors. Across the whole study: Cohort 2 patients were irradiated with 1 Gy every two weeks, reaching 13 Gy over 26 weeks.

CDR3 size: 16 residues. Germline V gene lookup returns CDR1 SGHVS and CDR2 FQNEAQ. Trimming removed 4 bases from V and 2 bases from J; junction bases left unmatched: 8. Priming of first-strand cDNA relied on TRAV- and TRBV-specific primers (covering alpha and beta chains). Amplification of TCRs used a constant-region primer and V-primer adapter for around 18 PCR cycles. Amplifying the isolated mRNA was done by in vitro transcription. TCRdb processed the reads anew with MiXCR; each CDR3 protein has one entry. Among about 39,000 distinct CDR3 sequences listed, less than 40% were seen once. This clonotype came up many times. Documented time point: before trial treatment. Donors were treated with nivolumab, ipilimumab, aspirin, and low-dose cyclophosphamide and radiotherapy. Patients with advanced, tumor-infiltrating lymphocyte-negative solid tumors were eligible.

The sequence came from a male donor with gallbladder cancer. This sample comprised PBMCs, obtained before treatment. The J gene is TRBJ1-3, the V gene TRBV7-8, with 7 bases aligning to TRBD1. DNA for the CDR3: TGTGCCAGCAGCTCTCGTGACAGGGTCACTGGAAACACCATATATTTT. Translation: CASSSRDRVTGNTIYF. Supplemented by reference TRBV7-8 and TRBJ1-3, the full variable domain reads GAGVSQSPRYKVAKRGQDVALRCDPISGHVSLFWYQQALGQGPEFLTYFQNEAQLDKSGLPSDRFFAERPEGSVSTLKIQRTQQEDSAVYLCASSSRDRVTGNTIYFGEGSWLTVV.